The entry below gives a single T cell receptor beta chain sequence along with its context. This specimen belongs to a study of blood T cell repertoires in COVID-19. Study context: Material from acute and convalescent COVID-19 was sourced from the United States, Italy and Spain.

The data were produced by immunoSEQ multiplex PCR, yet TCRdb's version contains in-frame clones alone and is incomplete. The sample has some 130,000 clones, around 90% seen once; the top ten hold 3% to 4%. Per germline, CDR1 SQVTM and CDR2 ANQGSEA. Trimming pared 4 bases from V and 9 bases from J, leaving 13 bases between. CDR3 size: 13 residues. The gene calls are TRBV29-1 and TRBJ1-6, with no clear D. Sequenced sample: peripheral blood. This clonotype was obtained from a man aged 45 to 65 with active COVID-19. Here the CDR3 reads CSVVEDSGSPLHF. CDR3 nucleotide sequence: TGCAGCGTTGTTGAAGACTCGGGTTCACCCCTCCACTTT.